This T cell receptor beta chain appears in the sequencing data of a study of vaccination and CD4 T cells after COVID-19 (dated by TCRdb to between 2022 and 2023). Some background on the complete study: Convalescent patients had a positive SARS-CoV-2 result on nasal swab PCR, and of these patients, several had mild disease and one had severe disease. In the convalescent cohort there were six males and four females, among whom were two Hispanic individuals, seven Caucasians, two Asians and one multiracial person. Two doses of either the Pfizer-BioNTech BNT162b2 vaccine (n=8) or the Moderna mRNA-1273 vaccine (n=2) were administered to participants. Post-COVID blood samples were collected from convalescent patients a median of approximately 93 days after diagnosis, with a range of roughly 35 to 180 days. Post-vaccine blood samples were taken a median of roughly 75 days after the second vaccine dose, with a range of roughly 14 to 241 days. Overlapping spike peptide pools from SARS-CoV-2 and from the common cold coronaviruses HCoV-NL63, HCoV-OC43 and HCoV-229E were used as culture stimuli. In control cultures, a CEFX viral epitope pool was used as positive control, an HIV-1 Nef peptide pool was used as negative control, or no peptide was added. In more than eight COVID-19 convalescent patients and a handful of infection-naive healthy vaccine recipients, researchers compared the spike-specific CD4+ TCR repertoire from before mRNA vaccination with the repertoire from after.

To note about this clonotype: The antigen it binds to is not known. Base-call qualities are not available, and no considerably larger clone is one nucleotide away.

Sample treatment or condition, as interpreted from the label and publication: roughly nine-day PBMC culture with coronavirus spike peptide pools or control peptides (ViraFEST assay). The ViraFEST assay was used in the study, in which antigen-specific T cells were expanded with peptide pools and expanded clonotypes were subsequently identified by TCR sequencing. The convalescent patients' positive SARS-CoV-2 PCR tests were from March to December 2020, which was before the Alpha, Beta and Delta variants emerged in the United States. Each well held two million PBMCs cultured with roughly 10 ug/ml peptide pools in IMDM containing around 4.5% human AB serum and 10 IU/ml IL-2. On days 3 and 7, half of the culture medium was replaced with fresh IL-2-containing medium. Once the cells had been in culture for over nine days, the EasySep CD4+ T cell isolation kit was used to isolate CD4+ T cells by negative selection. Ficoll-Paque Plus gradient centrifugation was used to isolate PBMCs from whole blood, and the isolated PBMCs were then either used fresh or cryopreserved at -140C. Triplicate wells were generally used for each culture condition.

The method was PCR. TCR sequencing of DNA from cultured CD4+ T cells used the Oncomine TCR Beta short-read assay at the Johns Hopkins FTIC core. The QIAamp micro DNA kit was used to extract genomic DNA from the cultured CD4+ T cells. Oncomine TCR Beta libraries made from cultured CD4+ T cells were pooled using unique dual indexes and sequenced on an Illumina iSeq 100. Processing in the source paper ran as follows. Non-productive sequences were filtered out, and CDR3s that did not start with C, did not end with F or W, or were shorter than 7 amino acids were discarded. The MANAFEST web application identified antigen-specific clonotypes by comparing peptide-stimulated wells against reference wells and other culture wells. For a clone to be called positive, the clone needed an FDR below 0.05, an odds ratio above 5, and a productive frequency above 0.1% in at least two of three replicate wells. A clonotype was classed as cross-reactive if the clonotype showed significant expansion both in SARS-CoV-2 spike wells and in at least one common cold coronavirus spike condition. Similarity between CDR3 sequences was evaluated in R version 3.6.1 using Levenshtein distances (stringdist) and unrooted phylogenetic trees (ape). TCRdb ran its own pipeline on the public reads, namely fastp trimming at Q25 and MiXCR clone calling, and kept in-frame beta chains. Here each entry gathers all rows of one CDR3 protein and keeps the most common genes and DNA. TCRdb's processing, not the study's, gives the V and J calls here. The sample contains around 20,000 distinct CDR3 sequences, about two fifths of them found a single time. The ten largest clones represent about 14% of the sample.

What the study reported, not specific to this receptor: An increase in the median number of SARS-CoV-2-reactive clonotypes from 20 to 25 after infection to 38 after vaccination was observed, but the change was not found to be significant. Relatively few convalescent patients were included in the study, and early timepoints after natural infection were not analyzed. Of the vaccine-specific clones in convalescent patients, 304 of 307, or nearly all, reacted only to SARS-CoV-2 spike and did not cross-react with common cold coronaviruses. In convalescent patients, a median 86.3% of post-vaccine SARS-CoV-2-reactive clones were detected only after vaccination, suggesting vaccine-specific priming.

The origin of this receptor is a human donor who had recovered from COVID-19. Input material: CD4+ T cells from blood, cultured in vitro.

The CDR3 amino acid sequence is: CASSQKARGGGTDTQYF. The DNA sequence is as follows: TGTGCCAGCAGCCAGAAGGCCCGCGGGGGAGGCACAGATACGCAGTATTTT. The chain is encoded by TRBV7-9 joined to TRBJ2-3, and TRBD2 matches 7 of the central bases. Based on the germline V gene (reference sequence), the CDR1 and CDR2 sequences are SEHNR and FQNEAQ. From V the trimming removes 5 bases and from J it removes 1 base, while the gene matches leave 12 bases of the junction unaccounted for. Inclusive of the bounding cysteine and phenylalanine, the CDR3 is 17 residues long. The CDR3 DNA has 51 bases and is translated from base 1.